These T cell receptor beta chains were read from a single sample in a study of shared clonotypes between healthy human individuals. Assay: immunoSEQ multiplex PCR; the TCRdb copy retains only in-frame clones and omits some. The sample has over 850,000 clones; about 84% are singletons. Input material: memory CD4+ T cells from PBMCs. The receptors stem from a man between 18 and 29 years old in good health. Some clones in this sample may be carry-over from other donors' samples. CDR3s include the opening cysteine and the closing phenylalanine or tryptophan. The D gene is left open where the match is weak. For some rows the clone size is stated as once, few or many, or as a class when expanded; others skip it.

V	D	J	size	DNA	CDR3
TRBV5-6	TRBD2	TRBJ2-5	few	TGTGCCAGCAGCTTGGGCACTAGCGGGTCGGGGGAGTACTTC	CASSLGTSGSGEYF
TRBV7-3	-	TRBJ2-5	-	TGTGCCAGCAGCCCCAATGGCAAAGAGACCCAGTACTTC	CASSPNGKETQYF
TRBV28	-	TRBJ1-2	-	TGTGCCAGCAGGGACCGCGGCGGCAGGGTCAACTATGGCTACACCTTC	CASRDRGGRVNYGYTF
TRBV28	TRBD1	TRBJ1-3	-	TGTGCCAGCAGTTTACTCTTAACAGGGGGTTCTGGAAACACCATATATTTT	CASSLLLTGGSGNTIYF
TRBV2	-	TRBJ2-7	-	TGTGCCAGCAGTGGTATTAGGGAGGCGAGCTACGAGCAGTACTTC	CASSGIREASYEQYF
TRBV6-1	TRBD2	TRBJ2-7	-	TGTGCCAGCAGCCCAAGGCCTAGCGGGGCCAACGAGCAGTACTTC	CASSPRPSGANEQYF
TRBV28	TRBD2	TRBJ2-3	-	TGTGCCAGCAGTCCACGACAAGGGTCTGCGGGGGAAGATACGCAGTATTTT	CASSPRQGSAGEDTQYF
TRBV4-3	-	TRBJ2-2	-	TGCGCCAGCAGCCAAGAGATCACCGGGGAGCTGTTTTTT	CASSQEITGELFF
TRBV6-1	TRBD1	TRBJ2-5	-	TGTGCCAGCCAACTGGGGACAGTAGAGACCCAGTACTTC	CASQLGTVETQYF
TRBV19	-	TRBJ1-4	-	TGTGCCAGTAGTTTAACAGGGAGGACTCATGAAAAACTGTTTTTT	CASSLTGRTHEKLFF